Sequencing of this T cell receptor beta chain was carried out in a study of T cells in Graves' hyperthyroidism and ophthalmopathy (dated by TCRdb to between 2019 and 2020). Context from the whole study: Peripheral blood samples were taken at initial diagnosis, before any treatment was given. A discovery cohort of approximately 100 patients, 43 with Graves' ophthalmopathy and about 58 with stable Graves' hyperthyroidism, was used to find distinguishing TCR V-J signatures. An independent validation cohort of 18 to 20 hyperthyroidism patients and about 16 patients who later progressed to ophthalmopathy tested prospective prediction of ophthalmopathy. The roughly 100 discovery patients were randomly divided into training and test sets at a 7:3 ratio. In more than 5 Graves' hyperthyroidism patients, the study also compared T-cell repertoires from thyroid tissue with T-cell repertoires from blood. After sampling, hyperthyroidism patients received methimazole starting at 30 mg daily, and ophthalmopathy patients received high-dose intravenous methylprednisolone. TCR Vbeta CDR3 sequencing of 130 to 150 peripheral blood samples (roughly 43 ophthalmopathy, 75 to 80 hyperthyroidism and roughly 17 progressor patients) is reported in the paper. The paper's findings and limits, for the study overall: Most expanded thyroid clonotypes (frequency above 0.001) were also found in blood, which suggests that blood repertoires may mirror thyroid immune responses. Sample size was not statistically predetermined, and blinding of investigators to group allocation was not performed. In cross-validation, a model built on a 13 V-J signature told ophthalmopathy apart from stable hyperthyroidism with just under 90% sensitivity and around 83% specificity, and in testing the same model reached 80%/75%. In validation, the model predicted progression to ophthalmopathy a median of around six months before onset, with over 55% sensitivity and 72.22% specificity.

On this clonotype: The antigen this receptor binds is unknown. No base quality information exists; no much larger clone differs at one position.

Stable Graves' hyperthyroidism was defined as no progression to ophthalmopathy during 18 months of follow-up. Hyperthyroidism patients were aged 18 to 65 years and newly diagnosed, with disease duration of less than 2 months. Any patient with an uncontrolled infection, another autoimmune disease, pregnancy or lactation was excluded. Diagnoses relied on clinical symptoms, serum thyroxine and TRAb, thyroid ultrasound and orbital computed tomography. Ficoll-Paque density gradient centrifugation was used to isolate PBMCs from about 10 ml of fresh peripheral blood. Total RNA was extracted with Trizol reagent, and quality was checked on an Agilent 2100 Bioanalyzer. From a lookup of the germline V gene, CDR1 and CDR2 are MDHEN and SYDVKM. Germline trimming amounts to 6 bases on V and 4 bases on J, with 16 as the count of junction bases outside the gene matches. Its CDR3 holds 19 amino acids, cysteine through phenylalanine. The entry retains the CDR3 DNA only, 57 bases that are in frame from base 1.

TCR beta CDR3 regions were amplified from RNA transcripts. The TCR CDR3 was subjected to a first round of RT-PCR using the HTBI primer set and the Qiagen OneStep RT-PCR kit. The libraries were constructed in a second round of multiplex PCR and then size-selected and purified. Sequencing of the libraries was done on an Illumina HiSeq2000 using paired-end 100 bp reads. Regarding the original processing steps: SOAPnuke was used to process the raw data, removing reads that contained adapters or uncalled bases, had a mean Phred below 15, or lacked an exact match to the constant primer or identifier. High-quality paired reads were merged with COPE v1.2.5, and unique nucleotide sequences were defined as clonotypes. MiTCR v1.1 was used to align the clonotypes against IMGT TRBV, TRBD and TRBJ reference segments. Analysis was restricted to V-J combinations with a frequency above 0.0001, which covered approximately 99% of repertoires. A TCS score was defined as the ratio of F50 (clonal expansion) to E x V (chaos), with BLOSUM62-based TCRdist applied between CDR3 peptides within each V-J. Welch's t-statistics and random forest reduced roughly 530 V-J features to 13, which were used in a naive Bayes classifier (R e1071). TCRdb cleaned the public reads at Q25 with fastp, built clones with MiXCR and kept in-frame beta chains. Rows with a matching CDR3 protein are joined into one entry that keeps the most common DNA and genes. The V and J calls and clone size come from TCRdb's table, not from the authors' own analysis. The sample records over 150,000 distinct CDR3 sequences, about a sixth of which are singletons. Roughly 49% of the sample lies in the top ten.

Sequencing was performed on blood. The sequence was collected from a woman between 45 and 65 years old with Graves' hyperthyroidism. The chain uses TRBV28 and TRBJ2-3, and TRBD2 aligns with 13 junction nucleotides. For the CDR3, the sequence is CASSSTSGRWFSGADTQYF. The nucleotide sequence is given as TGTGCCAGCAGCTCGACTAGCGGGAGGTGGTTTTCGGGCGCAGATACGCAGTATTTT.